The following is a T cell receptor (beta chain) sequence with its context. The CDR3 covers 14 residues. Germline loops: CDR1 SNHLY, CDR2 FYNNEI. Trimming removed 4 bases at V and 3 bases at J, with 12 bases between. These data are taken from a study of blood T cell repertoires in COVID-19. In the study overall: The study drew acute and convalescent COVID-19 samples from the United States, Italy and Spain.

Which cohort a participant joined came from the clinical history participants gave. A case of COVID-19 had been met by exposed participants within 2 weeks before study entry. Per the authors' pipeline: Scientists estimated how many nucleated cells there were by amplifying reference gene primers. The assay was immunoSEQ multiplex PCR, and TCRdb's table has in-frame clones only and misses some. D and trimming come from the DNA, and the V and J calls and clone size come from that table. The data show 200,000 to 250,000 clones, approximately 90% seen once. Sequencing was performed on PBMCs or T cells enriched from blood (not recorded which). The V gene is TRBV2, the J gene TRBJ1-1; D is unresolved. This receptor was obtained from a man in his forties or fifties who had been exposed to COVID-19. CDR3 region: CASSVLSMDTEAFF. Here the CDR3 DNA reads TGTGCCAGCAGTGTCCTATCGATGGACACTGAAGCTTTCTTT.